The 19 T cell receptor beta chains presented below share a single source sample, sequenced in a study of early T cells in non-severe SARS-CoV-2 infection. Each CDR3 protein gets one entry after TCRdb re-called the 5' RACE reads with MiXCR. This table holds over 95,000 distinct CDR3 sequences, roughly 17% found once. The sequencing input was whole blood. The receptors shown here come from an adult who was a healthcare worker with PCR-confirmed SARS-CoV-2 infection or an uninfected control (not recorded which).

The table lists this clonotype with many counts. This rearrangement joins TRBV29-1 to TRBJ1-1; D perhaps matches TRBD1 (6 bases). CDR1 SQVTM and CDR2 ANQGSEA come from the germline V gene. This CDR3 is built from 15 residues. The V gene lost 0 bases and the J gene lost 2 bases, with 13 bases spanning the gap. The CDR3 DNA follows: TGCAGCGTTGAAGACTCCCCCGGGGGCAACACTGAAGCTTTCTTT. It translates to CSVEDSPGGNTEAFF.

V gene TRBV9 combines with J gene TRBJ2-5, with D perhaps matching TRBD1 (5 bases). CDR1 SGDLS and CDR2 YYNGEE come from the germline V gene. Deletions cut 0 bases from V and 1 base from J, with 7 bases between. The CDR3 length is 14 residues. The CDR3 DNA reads TGTGCCAGCAGCGTAGAGCAGGGCCAAGAGACCCAGTACTTC. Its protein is CASSVEQGQETQYF.

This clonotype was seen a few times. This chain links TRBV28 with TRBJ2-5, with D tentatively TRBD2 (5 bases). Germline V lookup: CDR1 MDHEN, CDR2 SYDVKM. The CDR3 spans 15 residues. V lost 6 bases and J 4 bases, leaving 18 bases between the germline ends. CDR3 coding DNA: TGTGCCAGCAGCCCACCCGGACTTCTAGGAGAGACCCAGTACTTC. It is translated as CASSPPGLLGETQYF.

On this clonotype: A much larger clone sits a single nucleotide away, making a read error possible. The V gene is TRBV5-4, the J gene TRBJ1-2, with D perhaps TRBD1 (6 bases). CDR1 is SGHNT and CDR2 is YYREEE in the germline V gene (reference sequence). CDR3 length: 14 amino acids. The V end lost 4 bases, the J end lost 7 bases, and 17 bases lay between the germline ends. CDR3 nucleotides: TGTGCCAGCAGCCCGACGGGGGCGGGCTGTGGCTACACCTTC. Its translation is CASSPTGAGCGYTF. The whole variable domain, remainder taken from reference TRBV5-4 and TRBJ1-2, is ETGVTQSPTHLIKTRGQQVTLRCSSQSGHNTVSWYQQALGQGPQFIFQYYREEENGRGNFPPRFSGLQFPNYSSELNVNALELDDSALYLCASSPTGAGCGYTFGSGTRLTVV.

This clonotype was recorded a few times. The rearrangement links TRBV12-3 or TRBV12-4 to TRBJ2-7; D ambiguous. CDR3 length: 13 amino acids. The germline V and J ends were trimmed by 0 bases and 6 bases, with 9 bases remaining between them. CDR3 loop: CASSLATPLEQYF. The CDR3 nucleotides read TGTGCCAGCAGTTTAGCGACCCCCCTCGAGCAGTACTTC.

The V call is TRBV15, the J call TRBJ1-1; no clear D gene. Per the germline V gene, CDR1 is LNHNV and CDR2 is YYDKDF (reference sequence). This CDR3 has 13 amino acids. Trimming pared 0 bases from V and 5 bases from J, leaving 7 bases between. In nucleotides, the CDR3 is TGTGCCACCAGCAGAGATGCTGGGACTGAAGCTTTCTTT. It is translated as CATSRDAGTEAFF. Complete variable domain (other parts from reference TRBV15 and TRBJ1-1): DAMVIQNPRYQVTQFGKPVTLSCSQTLNHNVMYWYQQKSSQAPKLLFHYYDKDFNNEADTPDNFQSRRPNTSFCFLDIRSPGLGDTAMYLCATSRDAGTEAFFGQGTRLTVV.

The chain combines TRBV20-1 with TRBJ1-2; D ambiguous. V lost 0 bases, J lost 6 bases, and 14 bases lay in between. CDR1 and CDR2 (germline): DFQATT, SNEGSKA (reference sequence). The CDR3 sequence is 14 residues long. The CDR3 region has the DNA TGCAGTGCTAGAGACTCGGCCCGGCGGGATGGCTACACCTTC. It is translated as CSARDSARRDGYTF.

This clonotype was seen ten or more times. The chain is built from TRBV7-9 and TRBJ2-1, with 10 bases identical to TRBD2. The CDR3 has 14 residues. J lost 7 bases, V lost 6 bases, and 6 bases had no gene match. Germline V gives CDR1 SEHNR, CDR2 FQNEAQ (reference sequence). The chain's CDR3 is CASSSPLAGNEQFF. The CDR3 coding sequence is TGTGCCAGCAGTTCCCCACTAGCGGGAAATGAGCAGTTCTTC.

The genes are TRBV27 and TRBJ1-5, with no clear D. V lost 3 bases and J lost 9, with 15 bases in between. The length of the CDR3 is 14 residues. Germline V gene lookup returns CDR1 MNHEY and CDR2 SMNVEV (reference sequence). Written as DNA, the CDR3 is TGTGCCAGCAGTTTTTCTGGGGATCCCTCGCCCCAGCATTTT. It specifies CASSFSGDPSPQHF.

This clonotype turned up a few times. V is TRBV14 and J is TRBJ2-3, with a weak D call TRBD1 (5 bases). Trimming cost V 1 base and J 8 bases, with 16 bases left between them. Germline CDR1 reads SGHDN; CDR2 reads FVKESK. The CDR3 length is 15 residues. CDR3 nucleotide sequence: TGTGCCAGCAGCCAAGGTCAACGGAGAAGGGGTACGCAGTATTTT. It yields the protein CASSQGQRRRGTQYF.

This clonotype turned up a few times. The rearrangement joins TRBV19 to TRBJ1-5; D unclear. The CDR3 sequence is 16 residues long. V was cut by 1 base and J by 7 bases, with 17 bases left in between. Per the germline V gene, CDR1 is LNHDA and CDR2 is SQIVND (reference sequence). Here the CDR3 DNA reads TGTGCCAGTAGTATAGTCGCCGGGGAGGAGGACCAGCCCCAGCATTTT. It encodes CASSIVAGEEDQPQHF.

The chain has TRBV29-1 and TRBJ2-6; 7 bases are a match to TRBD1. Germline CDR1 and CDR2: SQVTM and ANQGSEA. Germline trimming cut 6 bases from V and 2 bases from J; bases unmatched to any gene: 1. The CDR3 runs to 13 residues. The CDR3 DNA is TGCAGCGTGGGGACAGCTGGGGCCAACGTCCTGACTTTC. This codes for CSVGTAGANVLTF.

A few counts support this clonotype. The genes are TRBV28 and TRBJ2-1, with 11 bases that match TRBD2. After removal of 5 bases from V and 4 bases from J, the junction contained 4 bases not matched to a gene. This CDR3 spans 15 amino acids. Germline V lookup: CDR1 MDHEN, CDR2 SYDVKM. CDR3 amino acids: CASSGGLAAYNEQFF. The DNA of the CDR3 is TGTGCCAGCAGTGGGGGACTAGCGGCATACAATGAGCAGTTCTTC.

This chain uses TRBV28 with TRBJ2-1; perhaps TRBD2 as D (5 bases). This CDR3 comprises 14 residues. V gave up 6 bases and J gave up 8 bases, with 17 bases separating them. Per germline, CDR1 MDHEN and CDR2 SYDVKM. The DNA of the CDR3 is TGTGCCAGCAGCCTTGATACTAGTAGAGATGAGCAGTTCTTC. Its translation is CASSLDTSRDEQFF.

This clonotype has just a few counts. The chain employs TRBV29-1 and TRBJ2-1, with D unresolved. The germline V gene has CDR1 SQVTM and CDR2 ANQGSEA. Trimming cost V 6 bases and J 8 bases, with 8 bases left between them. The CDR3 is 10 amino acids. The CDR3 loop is CSVGNDEQFF. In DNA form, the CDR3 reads TGCAGCGTCGGAAACGATGAGCAGTTCTTC.

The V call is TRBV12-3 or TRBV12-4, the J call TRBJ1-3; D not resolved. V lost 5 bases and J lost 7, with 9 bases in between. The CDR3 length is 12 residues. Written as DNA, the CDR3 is TGTGCCAGCAGTGGCCCGGCGAACACCATATATTTT. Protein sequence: CASSGPANTIYF.

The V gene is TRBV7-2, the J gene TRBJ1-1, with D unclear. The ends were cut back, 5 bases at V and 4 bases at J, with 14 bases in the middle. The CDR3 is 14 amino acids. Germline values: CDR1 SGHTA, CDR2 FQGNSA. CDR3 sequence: CASSNGPSGTEAFF. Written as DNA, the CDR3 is TGTGCCAGCAGCAACGGTCCCTCGGGCACTGAAGCTTTCTTT. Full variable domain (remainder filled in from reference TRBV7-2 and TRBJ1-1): GAGVSQSPSNKVTEKGKDVELRCDPISGHTALYWYRQSLGQGLEFLIYFQGNSAPDKSGLPSDRFSAERTGGSVSTLTIQRTQQEDSAVYLCASSNGPSGTEAFFGQGTRLTVV.

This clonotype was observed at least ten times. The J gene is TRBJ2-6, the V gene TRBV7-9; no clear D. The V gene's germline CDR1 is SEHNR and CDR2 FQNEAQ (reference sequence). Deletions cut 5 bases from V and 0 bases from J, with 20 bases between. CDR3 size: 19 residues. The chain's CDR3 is CASSPPKLSWGSGANVLTF. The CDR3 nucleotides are TGTGCCAGCAGCCCGCCTAAGCTATCCTGGGGCTCTGGGGCCAACGTCCTGACTTTC.

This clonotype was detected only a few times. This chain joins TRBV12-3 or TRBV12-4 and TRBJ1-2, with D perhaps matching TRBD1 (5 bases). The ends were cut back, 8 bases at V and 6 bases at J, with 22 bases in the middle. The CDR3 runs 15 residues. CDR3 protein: CASAYRGSRAHGYTF. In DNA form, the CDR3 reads TGTGCCAGCGCGTATCGGGGCAGTCGGGCTCATGGCTACACCTTC.